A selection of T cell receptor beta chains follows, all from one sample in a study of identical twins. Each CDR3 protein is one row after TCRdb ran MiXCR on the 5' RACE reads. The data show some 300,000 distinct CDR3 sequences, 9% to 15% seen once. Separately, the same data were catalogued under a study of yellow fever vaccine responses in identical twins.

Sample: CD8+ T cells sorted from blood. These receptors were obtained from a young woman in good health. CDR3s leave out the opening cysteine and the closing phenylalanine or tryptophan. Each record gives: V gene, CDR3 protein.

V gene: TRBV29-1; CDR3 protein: SLKLGAEAF
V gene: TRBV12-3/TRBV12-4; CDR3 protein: ASSLGTDNYGYT
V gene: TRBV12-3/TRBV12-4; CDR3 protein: ASSPMGLADNEQF
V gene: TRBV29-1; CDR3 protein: SIEDARAEATDTQY
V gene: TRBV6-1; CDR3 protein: ASRLKDTQY
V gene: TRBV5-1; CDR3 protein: ASSLGGGAWREGSYNEQF
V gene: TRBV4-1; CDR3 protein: ASSQAWRGGLLVNEQF
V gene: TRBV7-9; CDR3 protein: ASSLVTSETQY
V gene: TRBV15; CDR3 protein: ATSRPGQGASFGYT
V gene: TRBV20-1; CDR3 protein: SAQAGGGQF
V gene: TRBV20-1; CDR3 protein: SGSQAQEFNQPQH
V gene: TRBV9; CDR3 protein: ASSRPGQRSTDTQY
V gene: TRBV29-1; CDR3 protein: SVPGRSANYGYT
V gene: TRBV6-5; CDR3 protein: ASSYSASTDTQY
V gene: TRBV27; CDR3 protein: ASSFWESRTEAF
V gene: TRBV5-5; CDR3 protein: ASSSTGQGTGNQPQH
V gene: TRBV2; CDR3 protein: ASNPGQGTDTQY
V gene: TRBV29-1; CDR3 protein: SVEGQGGQH
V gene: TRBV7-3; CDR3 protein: ASSLSGTGETQY
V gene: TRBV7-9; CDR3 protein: ASRSSGTRKTEAF
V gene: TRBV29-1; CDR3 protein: SVFYTGELF
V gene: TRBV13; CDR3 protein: ASSRQGSYEQF
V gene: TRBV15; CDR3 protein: ATSPGTTYEQY
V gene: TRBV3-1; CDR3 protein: ASSQEAGGIYQETQY
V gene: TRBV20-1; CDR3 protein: SAYRDYNYEQY
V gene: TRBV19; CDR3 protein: ASRVGYNQPQH
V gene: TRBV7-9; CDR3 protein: ASSPLYYGRFDNEQF
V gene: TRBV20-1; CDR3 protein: SARLAASSYEQY
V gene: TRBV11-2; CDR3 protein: ASSLVWDSDEQF
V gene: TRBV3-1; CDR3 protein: ASSQEERQGYEQY
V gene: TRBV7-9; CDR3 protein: ASSLGQGGYNEQF
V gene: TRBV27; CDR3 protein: ASSLWLTGPNTGELF
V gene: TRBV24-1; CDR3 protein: ATSDPTSGAWELF
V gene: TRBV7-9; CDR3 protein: ASSSPGGGPSQNVQY
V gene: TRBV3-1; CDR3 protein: ASSQETLALGGGTGEMNTEAF
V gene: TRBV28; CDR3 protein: ASSLGGFQPQH
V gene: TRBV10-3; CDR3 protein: AIGGQAVYEQY
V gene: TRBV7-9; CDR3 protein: ASSSATGGLYEQY
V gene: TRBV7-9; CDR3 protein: ASKTEQGGSGANVLT
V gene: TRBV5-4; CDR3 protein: ASSSRTRRGDTEAF
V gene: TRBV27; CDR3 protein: ASSLFNTGELF
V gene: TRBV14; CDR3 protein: ASSPTVPAWAEAF